This is a list of T cell receptor beta chains from one sample in a study of cytomegalovirus exposure and HLA in healthy donors. Some clones are missing from TCRdb's copy, which holds only in-frame ones; the method was immunoSEQ multiplex PCR. The sample lists roughly 74,000 clones, under 80% occurring once. Sequencing was carried out using PBMCs. The receptors derive from a man between 35 and 55 years old in good health and CMV-seronegative. The CDR3 runs from the conserved cysteine through the conserved F or W. The order of the fields is J gene, V gene, clone size, D gene, CDR3 DNA, CDR3 protein. D genes are given only for firm matches. Some rows have no size entry. The others give once, few or many, or a class for an expanded clone.

TRBJ1-4,TRBV5-1,NA,TRBD1,TGCGCCAGCAGCGCGGGACAGGGAAATGAAAAACTGTTTTTT,CASSAGQGNEKLFF
TRBJ2-1,TRBV6-5,NA,TRBD1,TGTGCCAGCAGTTATTTAGGTCAGGGACAGACGGAGTTCTTC,CASSYLGQGQTEFF
TRBJ1-1,TRBV7-9,few,NA,TGTTCCAGCAGCTTAGACCTTCAGGGCGGGGCGACTGAAGCTTTCTTT,CSSSLDLQGGATEAFF
TRBJ1-3,TRBV28,NA,TRBD1,TGTGCCAGCAGTTCGGGACAGGCTCCGTACTCTGGAAACACCATATATTTT,CASSSGQAPYSGNTIYF
TRBJ2-7,TRBV9,NA,TRBD1,TGTGCCAGCAGCGTAGAGGGACAGGGGGCGACCTACGAGCAGTACTTC,CASSVEGQGATYEQYF
TRBJ2-5,TRBV5-1,NA,TRBD1,TGCGCCAGCAGCATTTTCTTTCCCGGGACAGGGTCGAAAAGGGAAGAGACCCAGTACTTC,CASSIFFPGTGSKREETQYF
TRBJ2-2,TRBV19,few,TRBD2,TGTGCCAGTACGGGACTAGCGAGAGGGACCGGGGAGCTGTTTTTT,CASTGLARGTGELFF
TRBJ1-1,TRBV7-7,few,NA,TGTGCTAGCAGCTTATTAGAGAACACTGAAGCTTTCTTT,CASSLLENTEAFF
TRBJ2-3,TRBV7-9,NA,TRBD2,TGTTCCAGCAGCTTAGGTCTAGCGGGGGGCACAGATACGCAGTATTTT,CSSSLGLAGGTDTQYF
TRBJ2-1,TRBV28,NA,TRBD2,TGTGCCAGCAGTTCCATGACTAGCGGGACGTACAATGAGCAGTTCTTC,CASSSMTSGTYNEQFF
TRBJ2-7,TRBV5-1,NA,NA,TGCGCCAGCAGCGGTCCTGGTCGGGAGAGCAAATACGAGCAGTACTTC,CASSGPGRESKYEQYF
TRBJ2-2,TRBV15,NA,TRBD1,TGTGCCACCCGTCCCGGGACAGGTACCCTTAACACCGGGGAGCTGTTTTTT,CATRPGTGTLNTGELFF
TRBJ2-6,TRBV28,once,NA,TGTGCCAGCAGTTTTTCCCAGGCCGCTGGGGCCAACGGCCTGACTTTC,CASSFSQAAGANGLTF
TRBJ1-3,TRBV5-4,NA,NA,TGTGCCAGCAGCGAAAGGGCGGGGCTGAGCTCTGGAAACACCATATATTTT,CASSERAGLSSGNTIYF
TRBJ1-2,TRBV15,NA,TRBD1,TGTGCCACCAGCAGAGAGTTTGCGGACAGGGGGGGGGTCTACACCTTC,CATSREFADRGGVYTF
TRBJ2-7,TRBV18,NA,TRBD1,TGTGCCAGCTCGGGAATCGGGGGACAGGGGAACGAGCAGTACTTC,CASSGIGGQGNEQYF
TRBJ1-2,TRBV6-5,NA,NA,TGTGCCAGCAGTTACTCCGGGGGTGGCGACTATGGCTACACCTTC,CASSYSGGGDYGYTF
TRBJ2-7,TRBV4-1,NA,NA,TGCGCCAGCAGCCAAGGCTCTAGCTACGCCTACGAGCAGTACTTC,CASSQGSSYAYEQYF
TRBJ2-1,TRBV6-5,NA,NA,TGTGCCAGCAGTTACTCAGTCCTCAATGAGCAATTCTTC,CASSYSVLNEQFF
TRBJ2-3,TRBV6-5,NA,NA,TGTGCCAGCAGTTACTCAAGAGAGCGCACAGATACGCAGTATTTT,CASSYSRERTDTQYF
TRBJ1-2,TRBV6-1,NA,TRBD1,TGTGCCAGCAGTCGACAGGGGAACTATGGCTACACCTTC,CASSRQGNYGYTF
TRBJ2-7,TRBV7-8,NA,TRBD2,TGTGCCAGCAGCTTAGTGCGGACTAGTCCGTACGAGCAGTACTTC,CASSLVRTSPYEQYF
TRBJ2-1,TRBV18,once,TRBD2,TGTGCCAGCTCATCTCGGGGGGATGAGCAGTTCTTC,CASSSRGDEQFF
TRBJ1-5,TRBV5-1,NA,TRBD1,TGCGCCAGCAGCTACGACGGACAGGGCACACAGCCCCAGCATTTT,CASSYDGQGTQPQHF
TRBJ2-5,TRBV6-1,few,TRBD2,TGTGCCAGCAGTGAAATAGGACTAGCGCATCAAGAGACCCAGTACTTC,CASSEIGLAHQETQYF
TRBJ2-1,TRBV9,few,TRBD1,TGTGCCAGCAGCGTAGGCCGGACAGGGGCCGGTGAGCAGTTCTTC,CASSVGRTGAGEQFF
TRBJ1-5,TRBV5-6,NA,TRBD1,TGTGCCAGCAGCTTGGCCGGGACAGGGGGCCTCTTGGATTTT,CASSLAGTGGLLDF
TRBJ1-5,TRBV2,NA,NA,TGTGCCAGCAGTGAGATGGGGGCTAACAATCAGCCCCAGCATTTT,CASSEMGANNQPQHF
TRBJ1-1,TRBV27,few,NA,TGTGCCAGCAGTTTGAGCGGGCTAAGGGAAGCTTTCTTT,CASSLSGLREAFF
TRBJ2-7,TRBV28,few,TRBD2,TGTGCCAGCAGTTTAGGCGGGAGCCGCTACGAGCAGTACTTC,CASSLGGSRYEQYF
TRBJ1-2,TRBV7-2,NA,NA,TGTGCCAGCAGCTTGGATGCGGGCTATGGCTACACCTTC,CASSLDAGYGYTF
TRBJ1-1,TRBV7-2,NA,NA,TGTGCCAGCAGCTTAGCGAGGGGGAGCACTGAAGCTTTCTTT,CASSLARGSTEAFF
TRBJ1-5,TRBV7-8,NA,NA,TGTGCCAGCAGCTTTAGCAGGGGCGATCAGCCCCAGCATTTT,CASSFSRGDQPQHF
TRBJ2-5,TRBV29-1,NA,TRBD2,TGCAGCGTCCCAGGGACTAGCGGGAGAAGGGGAGAGACCCAGTACTTC,CSVPGTSGRRGETQYF
TRBJ2-5,TRBV5-4,NA,TRBD1,TGTGCCAGCAGTAAACAGGGGGCGGAGGAGACCCAGTACTTC,CASSKQGAEETQYF
TRBJ2-5,TRBV9,NA,TRBD1,TGTGCCAGCAGTCCCGGGACAGTACAAGAGACCCAGTACTTC,CASSPGTVQETQYF
TRBJ2-2,TRBV11-3,once,TRBD2,TGTGCCAGCAGCCTCGAAGGCGGGAGCTCCGGGGAGCTGTTTTTT,CASSLEGGSSGELFF
TRBJ1-5,TRBV6-5,NA,NA,TGTGCCAGCAGTTACCGGGGGATTTCGCAGCCCCAGCATTTT,CASSYRGISQPQHF
TRBJ2-7,TRBV28,NA,TRBD1,TGTGCCAGCAGTCGACAGGGGCCCACTTCCTACGAGCAGTACTTC,CASSRQGPTSYEQYF
TRBJ1-2,TRBV4-1,NA,NA,TGCGCCAGCAGCCAAGTCCTATCGGGGGGCGCTGGCTATGGCTACACCTTC,CASSQVLSGGAGYGYTF
TRBJ1-2,TRBV28,NA,NA,TGTGCCAGCAGTACAGGGAATGGCTACACCTTC,CASSTGNGYTF
TRBJ2-5,TRBV28,NA,NA,TGTGCCAGCAGTTTACCAGGGGTAGGGCAAGAGACCCAGTACTTC,CASSLPGVGQETQYF
TRBJ2-5,TRBV11-2,NA,NA,TGTGCCAGCAGCTTAGGCACAGGGGGGGGGTGGACCCAGTACTTC,CASSLGTGGGWTQYF
TRBJ2-1,TRBV11-1,few,TRBD2,TGTGCCAGCAGCTTAACTACTAGCGGGACCGGGGGTGAGCAGTTCTTC,CASSLTTSGTGGEQFF
TRBJ2-7,TRBV6-1,once,TRBD1,TGTGCCAGCAGTGCACTACAGGGGGCGAGTGGTGAATACGAGCAGTACTTC,CASSALQGASGEYEQYF